Shown below are 22 T cell receptor beta chains from a single sample sequenced in a study of early T cells in non-severe SARS-CoV-2 infection. TCRdb re-called the 5' RACE reads with MiXCR, one entry per CDR3 protein. Among about 94,000 distinct CDR3 sequences listed, around 14% were seen once. The sequenced sample consisted of whole blood. All receptors derive from an adult who was a healthcare worker with PCR-confirmed SARS-CoV-2 infection or an uninfected control (not recorded which).

This chain uses TRBV28 with TRBJ2-1; D gene unclear. This CDR3 has 13 amino acids. The germline V gene has CDR1 MDHEN and CDR2 SYDVKM. Trimming pared 0 bases from V and 6 bases from J, leaving 6 bases between. This CDR3 is CASSLWVCNEQFF. In DNA form, the CDR3 reads TGTGCCAGCAGTTTATGGGTGTGCAATGAGCAGTTCTTC.

This chain connects TRBV11-2 to TRBJ2-3, with 8 bases that match TRBD1. CDR1 and CDR2 from the germline V gene are SGHAT and FQNNGV. V trimming: 7 bases; J trimming: 2 bases; junction bases outside the gene matches: 8. There are 15 residues in the CDR3. The CDR3 DNA is TGTGCCAGCACCTCGGACAGGGTAATCACAGATACGCAGTATTTT. It specifies CASTSDRVITDTQYF.

This clonotype was counted ten times or more. The genes are TRBV20-1 and TRBJ1-2, with TRBD1 matching 8 bases. J was trimmed by 7 bases and V by 6 bases; bases with no gene match: 7. CDR3 length: 12 amino acids. CDR1 DFQATT and CDR2 SNEGSKA come from the germline V gene (reference sequence). Written as DNA, the CDR3 is TGCAGTGCCATGACAGGGGATGGTGGCTACACCTTC. It is translated as CSAMTGDGGYTF.

This clonotype has just a few counts. The chain employs TRBV5-4 and TRBJ2-3; 8 positions agree with TRBD1. The V gene's germline CDR1 is SGHNT and CDR2 YYREEE (reference sequence). V trimming: 5 bases; J trimming: 5 bases; junction bases outside the gene matches: 7. There are 14 residues in the CDR3. CDR3 in amino acids: CASSRTGKEDTQYF. The CDR3 nucleotides read TGTGCCAGCAGTCGGACAGGGAAAGAAGATACGCAGTATTTT. The full variable domain, in which reference TRBV5-4 and TRBJ2-3 provide the parts outside the CDR3, is ETGVTQSPTHLIKTRGQQVTLRCSSQSGHNTVSWYQQALGQGPQFIFQYYREEENGRGNFPPRFSGLQFPNYSSELNVNALELDDSALYLCASSRTGKEDTQYFGPGTRLTVL.

The chain has TRBV29-1 and TRBJ1-2; D call uncertain. V gave up 5 bases and J gave up 6 bases, with 16 bases separating them. The CDR3 runs to 13 residues. Germline-derived CDR1 and CDR2 are SQVTM and ANQGSEA. CDR3 nucleotides: TGCAGCGTTCTGTTCCGAGGGATTGATGGCTACACCTTC. Translation: CSVLFRGIDGYTF.

This clonotype was counted once. The J gene is TRBJ2-3, the V gene TRBV2; the D gene is possibly TRBD1 (6 bases). Per germline, CDR1 SNHLY and CDR2 FYNNEI. Trimming removed 5 bases from V and 4 bases from J, with 13 bases in between. CDR3 length: 14 residues. The CDR3 protein is CASSWLGGADTQYF. For the CDR3, the DNA is TGTGCCAGCAGTTGGTTAGGGGGAGCAGATACGCAGTATTTT.

This clonotype was seen repeatedly, ten times or more. The V gene is TRBV3-1, the J gene TRBJ2-7, with 10 bases that match TRBD1. CDR3 length equals 14 residues. The ends lost 4 bases at V and 3 bases at J; junction bases unmatched: 3. Germline assignment: CDR1 LGHDT and CDR2 YNNKEL (reference sequence). The CDR3 coding sequence is TGTGCCAGCAGCCCGGGACAGGGGCTCTACGAGCAGTACTTC. It codes for CASSPGQGLYEQYF.

This chain links TRBV7-9 with TRBJ2-7; 12 bases are shared with TRBD1. The CDR3 covers 14 residues. From germline, CDR1 is SEHNR and CDR2 FQNEAQ (reference sequence). Germline trimming cut 5 bases from V and 11 bases from J; bases unmatched to any gene: 10. CDR3 DNA sequence: TGTGCCAGCAGCACGGACGGGACAGGGGGCAGGGAGTACTTC. Its protein is CASSTDGTGGREYF.

V usage is TRBV5-4 and J usage is TRBJ2-7; possible D gene TRBD2, 6 bases. From germline, CDR1 is SGHNT and CDR2 YYREEE (reference sequence). The germline V and J ends were trimmed by 4 bases and 3 bases, with 14 bases remaining between them. The CDR3 consists of 14 residues. In DNA form, the CDR3 reads TGTGCCAGCAGCCTCGCCGGGGGAGGCTACGAGCAGTACTTC. Translated, it gives CASSLAGGGYEQYF.

A remark on this clonotype: A much more abundant neighbour one base away suggests this may be a read error. This rearrangement joins TRBV7-9 to TRBJ2-3; 15 bases map to TRBD2. Germline trimming cut 6 bases from V and 0 bases from J; bases unmatched to any gene: 7. The CDR3 has 18 amino acids. Germline V gene sequence: CDR1 SEHNR, CDR2 FQNEAQ (reference sequence). CDR3 in amino acids: CASRIPGLAGGSTDTQYF. Here the CDR3 DNA reads TGTGCCAGCAGAATCCCGGGACTAGCGGGGGGTAGCACAGATACGCAGTATTTT.

This clonotype was picked up many times. The chain has TRBV20-1 and TRBJ1-4, with 9 bases lining up with TRBD1. The CDR3 spans 14 residues. V gave up 6 bases and J gave up 7 bases; unmatched junction bases: 9. Germline V CDR1 and CDR2: DFQATT, SNEGSKA (reference sequence). CDR3 protein: CSAGTGGAGEKLFF. In nucleotides, the CDR3 is TGCAGTGCGGGTACAGGGGGCGCGGGTGAAAAACTGTTTTTT.

This clonotype was observed many times. This chain links TRBV20-1 with TRBJ2-3; no firm D call. The V and J ends lost 3 bases and 2 bases respectively, with 6 bases between them. This CDR3 is 12 amino acids long. From germline, CDR1 is DFQATT and CDR2 SNEGSKA (reference sequence). In nucleotides, the CDR3 is TGCAGTGCTAGGGGCTTCACAGATACGCAGTATTTT. Residues: CSARGFTDTQYF.

This clonotype was recorded a few times. The rearrangement links TRBV7-8 to TRBJ2-3; TRBD2 aligns across 9 bases. The V and J ends lost 4 bases and 7 bases, in that order; junction bases with no gene match: 12. CDR3 length equals 16 residues. Germline values: CDR1 SGHVS, CDR2 FQNEAQ. The CDR3: CASSSNAGGRRNTQYF. The CDR3 bases are TGTGCCAGCAGCTCGAATGCGGGGGGGCGGAGGAATACGCAGTATTTT.

The rearrangement links TRBV7-9 to TRBJ2-7, with D tentatively TRBD2 (6 bases). The CDR3 is made up of 14 amino acids. CDR1 and CDR2 from the germline V gene are SEHNR and FQNEAQ (reference sequence). V gave up 5 bases and J gave up 7 bases, with 18 bases separating them. The CDR3 is CASSQLALSGEQYF. The CDR3 nucleotides read TGTGCCAGCAGCCAACTAGCCCTTTCGGGTGAGCAGTACTTC. The variable domain in full, with the rest retrieved from reference TRBV7-9 and TRBJ2-7, is DTGVSQNPRHKITKRGQNVTFRCDPISEHNRLYWYRQTLGQGPEFLTYFQNEAQLEKSRLLSDRFSAERPKGSFSTLEIQRTEQGDSAMYLCASSQLALSGEQYFGPGTRLTVT.

As regards this clonotype: An end of the junction differs from the germline gene, which may be a read error. The chain's CDR3 is CASSDRGRVNERLFF. In nucleotides, the CDR3 is TGCGCCAGCAGTGACAGGGGGCGGGTTAATGAAAGACTGTTTTTT. The gene calls are TRBV10-2 and TRBJ1-4; TRBD1 matches at 8 bases. This CDR3 has 15 amino acids. Germline V gives CDR1 WSHSY, CDR2 SAAADI.

This clonotype has more than one count but fewer than ten. The chain links TRBV5-4 to TRBJ2-1; 7 nucleotides align to TRBD1. The CDR3 is 14 amino acids. CDR1 and CDR2 (germline): SGHNT, YYREEE (reference sequence). Trimming at V came to 4 bases and at J to 1 base, leaving 2 bases not matched to a gene. This chain's CDR3 is CASSPGQSYNEQFF. The CDR3 DNA is TGTGCCAGCAGCCCGGGACAGTCCTACAATGAGCAGTTCTTC.

V usage is TRBV27 and J usage is TRBJ2-3; a possible D gene is TRBD2 (5 bases). In germline, CDR1 is MNHEY, CDR2 SMNVEV (reference sequence). This CDR3 is built from 14 residues. V was pared by 0 bases and J by 1 base, with 5 bases between. Here the CDR3 reads CASSLSGGTDTQYF. As DNA, the CDR3 is TGTGCCAGCAGTTTATCCGGGGGCACAGATACGCAGTATTTT.

The V gene is TRBV5-1, the J gene TRBJ1-1; the D is unclear. The germline gives CDR1 SGHRS, CDR2 YFSETQ. Deletions cut 3 bases from V and 1 base from J, with 10 bases between. CDR3 length: 14 amino acids. The CDR3 DNA reads as TGCGCCAGCAGCTCCGGGAATACGAACACTGAAGCTTTCTTT. It specifies CASSSGNTNTEAFF. Using reference TRBV5-1 and TRBJ1-1 for the parts outside the CDR3, the full variable domain is KAGVTQTPRYLIKTRGQQVTLSCSPISGHRSVSWYQQTPGQGLQFLFEYFSETQRNKGNFPGRFSGRQFSNSRSEMNVSTLELGDSALYLCASSSGNTNTEAFFGQGTRLTVV.

This clonotype has more than one count but fewer than ten. The chain uses TRBV7-2 and TRBJ1-6, with D possibly matching TRBD1 (5 bases). V lost 7 bases to trimming and J lost 0 bases, with 10 bases between them. The germline gives CDR1 SGHTA, CDR2 FQGNSA. This CDR3 has 15 residues. CDR3 protein: CASTFDSSYNSPLHF. The CDR3 nucleotides read TGTGCCAGCACCTTCGACAGCTCCTATAATTCACCCCTCCACTTT.

This clonotype has at least ten counts. The V call is TRBV5-1, the J call TRBJ1-4; no firm D call. The CDR3 extends over 17 amino acids. Germline-derived CDR1 and CDR2 are SGHRS and YFSETQ. Deletions cut 2 bases from V and 0 bases from J, with 14 bases between. Here the CDR3 reads CASSLVPRQATNEKLFF. CDR3 coding DNA: TGCGCCAGCAGCTTAGTTCCCCGGCAGGCAACTAATGAAAAACTGTTTTTT.

There are a few counts of this clonotype. V usage is TRBV2 and J usage is TRBJ2-7; possible D gene TRBD2, 6 bases. The CDR3 runs to 14 residues. Germline V gives CDR1 SNHLY, CDR2 FYNNEI. V lost 10 bases and J 5 bases, leaving 21 bases between the germline ends. CDR3: CANSGRLGANEQYF. In DNA form, the CDR3 reads TGTGCCAACTCGGGGAGACTAGGGGCCAACGAGCAGTACTTC.

This clonotype was seen only a few times. This chain connects TRBV30 to TRBJ1-4; D call uncertain. The CDR3 loop spans 17 amino acids. Trimming took 3 bases from V and 0 from J, leaving 17 bases between them. The germline CDR1 and CDR2 sequences are GTSNPN and SVGIG (reference sequence). The CDR3 spells CAWSGYKPYATNEKLFF. The DNA for the CDR3 is TGTGCCTGGAGCGGGTACAAACCCTATGCAACTAATGAAAAACTGTTTTTT.